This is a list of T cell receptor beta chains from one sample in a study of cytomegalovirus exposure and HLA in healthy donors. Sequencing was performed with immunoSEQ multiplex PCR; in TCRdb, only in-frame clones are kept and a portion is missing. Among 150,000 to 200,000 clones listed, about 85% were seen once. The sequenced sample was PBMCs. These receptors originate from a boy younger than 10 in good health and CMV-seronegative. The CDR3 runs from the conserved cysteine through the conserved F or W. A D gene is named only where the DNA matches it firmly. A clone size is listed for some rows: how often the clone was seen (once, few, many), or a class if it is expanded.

CDR3 DNA: TGTGCCAGTAGTAGACAGGGATATGGCTACACCTTC; CDR3 protein: CASSRQGYGYTF; V gene: TRBV19; D gene: TRBD1; clone size: .; J gene: TRBJ1-2
CDR3 DNA: TGTGCCAGCAGCTACGGACTAGCGGGAGGGTCGGATGAGCAGTTCTTC; CDR3 protein: CASSYGLAGGSDEQFF; V gene: TRBV5-4; D gene: TRBD2; clone size: .; J gene: TRBJ2-1
CDR3 DNA: TGTGCCAGCAAACAGGCCTACTCTGGGGCCAACGTCCTGACTTTC; CDR3 protein: CASKQAYSGANVLTF; V gene: TRBV28; D gene: .; clone size: .; J gene: TRBJ2-6
CDR3 DNA: TGTGCCACCCTCGAACAGGGGAATTACAATGAGCAGTTCTTC; CDR3 protein: CATLEQGNYNEQFF; V gene: TRBV19; D gene: TRBD1; clone size: .; J gene: TRBJ2-1
CDR3 DNA: TGTGCCAGCAGTACGACAGGGGGCTTGGGGTCACCCCTCCACTTT; CDR3 protein: CASSTTGGLGSPLHF; V gene: TRBV6-5; D gene: TRBD1; clone size: .; J gene: TRBJ1-6
CDR3 DNA: TGTGCCAGCAGTTCTCCTTCCGGGGAGACAGATACGCAGTATTTT; CDR3 protein: CASSSPSGETDTQYF; V gene: TRBV7-9; D gene: .; clone size: .; J gene: TRBJ2-3
CDR3 DNA: TGTGCCAGCAGCTTTTCACCCTCCCGAGGGCAGGCCTCCTACGAGCAGTACTTC; CDR3 protein: CASSFSPSRGQASYEQYF; V gene: TRBV27; D gene: .; clone size: once; J gene: TRBJ2-7
CDR3 DNA: TGTGCCAGCAGCCAAGATCTTACGGCGGATGGCTACACCTTC; CDR3 protein: CASSQDLTADGYTF; V gene: TRBV4-2; D gene: .; clone size: .; J gene: TRBJ1-2
CDR3 DNA: TGTGCCATCACAAAGTCCAGGGGGTTTGAGCAGTACTTC; CDR3 protein: CAITKSRGFEQYF; V gene: TRBV10-3; D gene: TRBD1; clone size: .; J gene: TRBJ2-7
CDR3 DNA: TGTGCCTGGAGTATATGGGACAGGGGGTCCGAGCAGTACTTC; CDR3 protein: CAWSIWDRGSEQYF; V gene: TRBV30; D gene: TRBD1; clone size: .; J gene: TRBJ2-7
CDR3 DNA: TGTGCCAGCTCACTCCCGGGGCCTAGCGGCCGAGCGGTGGAGACCCAGTACTTC; CDR3 protein: CASSLPGPSGRAVETQYF; V gene: TRBV18; D gene: TRBD2; clone size: .; J gene: TRBJ2-5
CDR3 DNA: TGCGCCAGCTCCCGGGACAGGGGGCTATCTGAAGCTTTCTTT; CDR3 protein: CASSRDRGLSEAFF; V gene: TRBV5-1; D gene: TRBD1; clone size: .; J gene: TRBJ1-1
CDR3 DNA: TGTGCCAGCTCACCGGGGCCCCCCAATCAGCCCCAGCATTTT; CDR3 protein: CASSPGPPNQPQHF; V gene: TRBV18; D gene: .; clone size: .; J gene: TRBJ1-5
CDR3 DNA: TGTGCCTGGGACCTCGGGACAGGGGGCTCCTACGAGCAGTACTTC; CDR3 protein: CAWDLGTGGSYEQYF; V gene: TRBV30; D gene: TRBD1; clone size: .; J gene: TRBJ2-7
CDR3 DNA: TGCGCCAGCAGCGTCGGCTCAGGGGCAGATACGCAGTATTTT; CDR3 protein: CASSVGSGADTQYF; V gene: TRBV5-1; D gene: .; clone size: once; J gene: TRBJ2-3
CDR3 DNA: TGTGCCAGCACCTTCGCCGGGGGATACAATCAGCCCCAGCATTTT; CDR3 protein: CASTFAGGYNQPQHF; V gene: TRBV7-2; D gene: .; clone size: .; J gene: TRBJ1-5
CDR3 DNA: TGTGCCAGTAGTATGCAGGGGTCCAATCAGCCCCAGCATTTT; CDR3 protein: CASSMQGSNQPQHF; V gene: TRBV19; D gene: .; clone size: .; J gene: TRBJ1-5
CDR3 DNA: TGTTCCAGCAGCTTAGAGGGGTTACCCTACGAGCAGTACTTC; CDR3 protein: CSSSLEGLPYEQYF; V gene: TRBV7-9; D gene: .; clone size: .; J gene: TRBJ2-7
CDR3 DNA: TGTGCCAGCAGCTTAGTCGGCCAGGGCGAGACCCAGTACTTC; CDR3 protein: CASSLVGQGETQYF; V gene: TRBV7-7; D gene: .; clone size: .; J gene: TRBJ2-5
CDR3 DNA: TGTGCCAGCAGGACAGGGGCCCAAGAGACCCAGTACTTC; CDR3 protein: CASRTGAQETQYF; V gene: TRBV6-1; D gene: TRBD1; clone size: .; J gene: TRBJ2-5
CDR3 DNA: TGTGCCACCGCGGGACCCTCCGTCGCAAACATTCAGTACTTC; CDR3 protein: CATAGPSVANIQYF; V gene: TRBV6-6; D gene: .; clone size: few; J gene: TRBJ2-4
CDR3 DNA: TGTGCCATCAGGCCTAGCGGGAGATTGGCCCACGAGCAGTACTTC; CDR3 protein: CAIRPSGRLAHEQYF; V gene: TRBV10-3; D gene: TRBD2; clone size: .; J gene: TRBJ2-7
CDR3 DNA: TGTGCCAGCAAACTAACAGGGACTGGGGCCAACGTCCTGACTTTC; CDR3 protein: CASKLTGTGANVLTF; V gene: TRBV6-1; D gene: .; clone size: .; J gene: TRBJ2-6
CDR3 DNA: TGTGCCAGCAGTTACGAACCGTCTAGAATAGCCTACGAGCAGTACTTC; CDR3 protein: CASSYEPSRIAYEQYF; V gene: TRBV27; D gene: .; clone size: .; J gene: TRBJ2-7